This is a list of T cell receptor beta chains from one sample in a study of blood T cells in healthy people across ages. TCRdb passed the 5' RACE reads through MiXCR, listing each CDR3 protein once. The table records roughly 1,500,000 distinct CDR3 sequences, about 35% of them present only once. Sequencing was carried out using blood. The receptors here all came from a woman in her twenties or thirties in good health. CDR3s include the opening cysteine and the closing phenylalanine or tryptophan. D genes are given only for firm matches. Clone size appears in some rows only: once, few, many, or a class for an expanded clone.

V	J	size	D	DNA	CDR3
TRBV16	TRBJ1-1	-	-	TGTGCCAGCAGCCAATCAGGGTGGAACACTGAAGCTTTCTTT	CASSQSGWNTEAFF
TRBV28	TRBJ2-3	-	-	TGTGCCAGCAGTTATATAGTATCAGATACGCAGTATTTT	CASSYIVSDTQYF
TRBV12-3/TRBV12-4	TRBJ2-1	-	-	TGTGCCAGCAGTTCCGCAGGGCCGTGGTCCTACAATGAGCAGTTCTTC	CASSSAGPWSYNEQFF
TRBV6-1	TRBJ1-2	-	-	TGTGCCAGCTACTCTCAAGGGGGACACTTCTATGGCTACACCTTC	CASYSQGGHFYGYTF
TRBV20-1	TRBJ1-5	few	-	TGCAGTGCTAGAGATAGTTTAAATCAGCCCCAGCATTTT	CSARDSLNQPQHF
TRBV24-1	TRBJ2-5	few	TRBD1	TGTGCCACCAGTGACTCACAGGGGGGCCTTGGTATAGAGACCCAGTACTTC	CATSDSQGGLGIETQYF
TRBV29-1	TRBJ1-1	few	TRBD1	TGCAGCGTCGCAGGGACGGACAGGGACTCCTATTACGTAGCTTTCTTT	CSVAGTDRDSYYVAFF
TRBV29-1	TRBJ1-6	-	-	TGCAGCGTGGCCGGGGGCCCCAATTCACCCCTCCACTTT	CSVAGGPNSPLHF
TRBV5-6	TRBJ2-6	few	-	TGTGCCAGCAGCTTGGGGGATTTTGCTGGGGCCAACGTCCTGACTTTC	CASSLGDFAGANVLTF
TRBV5-1	TRBJ2-2	-	-	TGCGCCAGCAGGCAGAACCGGGACACAAACACCGGGGAGCTGTTTTTT	CASRQNRDTNTGELFF
TRBV27	TRBJ2-5	-	TRBD2	TGTGCCAGCAGTTTAACAGTAGCGGGGTCCTACAATGAGCAGTACTTC	CASSLTVAGSYNEQYF
TRBV10-3	TRBJ2-7	-	-	TGTGCCATCAGTGCTTCGCCTCGCGAGCAGTACTTC	CAISASPREQYF
TRBV12-3/TRBV12-4	TRBJ1-2	few	-	TGTGCCAGCAGTTCTGCCGGGTTAGAAGCTAACTATGGCTACACCTTC	CASSSAGLEANYGYTF
TRBV9	TRBJ2-3	few	TRBD2	TGTGCCAGCATGGCGGGGGAAGGAGATACGCAGTATTTT	CASMAGEGDTQYF
TRBV20-1	TRBJ2-1	few	-	TGCAGTGCTAGTACGCGGGGTAAAAGCTCCTACAATGAGCAGTTCTTC	CSASTRGKSSYNEQFF
TRBV7-8	TRBJ2-3	-	-	TGTGCCAGCAGCTTATGGGGCGGGGGCTTAGATACGCAGTATTTT	CASSLWGGGLDTQYF
TRBV5-1	TRBJ2-2	-	-	TGCGCCAGCAGACAGATGAACACCGGGGAGCTGTTTTTT	CASRQMNTGELFF
TRBV6-6	TRBJ1-2	-	-	TGTGCCAGCAGTCGACAGCGGGGATTCTATGGCTACACCTTC	CASSRQRGFYGYTF
TRBV5-1	TRBJ2-7	-	TRBD1	TGCGCCAGCAGACGTCCGGGGACAGGGGGGTTTAACGAGCAGTACTTC	CASRRPGTGGFNEQYF
TRBV7-2	TRBJ2-7	-	-	TGTGCCAGCAGCCTGGGGAGGGGTGGGGGGCGAGTGGGTTACGAGCAGTACTTC	CASSLGRGGGRVGYEQYF